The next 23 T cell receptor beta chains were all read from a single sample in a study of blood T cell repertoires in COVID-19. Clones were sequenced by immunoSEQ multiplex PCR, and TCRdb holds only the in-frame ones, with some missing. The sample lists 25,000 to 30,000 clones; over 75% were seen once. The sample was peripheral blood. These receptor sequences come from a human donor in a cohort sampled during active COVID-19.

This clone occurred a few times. The chain's CDR3 is CASSTGGVTYEQYF. In nucleotides, the CDR3 is TGTGCCAGCAGCACAGGAGGGGTTACTTACGAGCAGTACTTC. J is TRBJ2-7 and V is TRBV9; D is perhaps TRBD2 (6 bases). Germline V lookup: CDR1 SGDLS, CDR2 YYNGEE. The CDR3 length is 14 residues. The V gene lost 4 bases and the J gene lost 4 bases, with 15 bases spanning the gap.

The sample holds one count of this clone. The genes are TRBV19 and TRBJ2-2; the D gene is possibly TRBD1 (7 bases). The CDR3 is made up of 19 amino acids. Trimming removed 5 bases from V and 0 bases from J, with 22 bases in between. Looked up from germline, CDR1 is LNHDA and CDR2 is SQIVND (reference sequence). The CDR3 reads CASSRVGQAGLANTGELFF. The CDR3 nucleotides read TGTGCCAGTAGTCGTGTCGGACAGGCGGGGCTCGCGAACACCGGGGAGCTGTTTTTT.

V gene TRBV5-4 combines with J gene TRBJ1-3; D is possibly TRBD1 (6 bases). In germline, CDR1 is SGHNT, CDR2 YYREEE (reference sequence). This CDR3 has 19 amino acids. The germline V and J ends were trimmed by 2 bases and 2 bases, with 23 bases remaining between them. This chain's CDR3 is CASSLGTFGGRSAGNTIYF. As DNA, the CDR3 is TGTGCCAGCAGCTTAGGAACCTTCGGGGGGCGCTCAGCTGGAAACACCATATATTTT.

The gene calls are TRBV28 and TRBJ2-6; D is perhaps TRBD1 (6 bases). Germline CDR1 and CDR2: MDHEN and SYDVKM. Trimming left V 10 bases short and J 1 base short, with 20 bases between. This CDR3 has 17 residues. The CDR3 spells CATLFRWQGSGANVLTF. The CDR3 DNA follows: TGTGCCACCCTATTCCGTTGGCAGGGGTCTGGGGCCAACGTCCTGACTTTC.

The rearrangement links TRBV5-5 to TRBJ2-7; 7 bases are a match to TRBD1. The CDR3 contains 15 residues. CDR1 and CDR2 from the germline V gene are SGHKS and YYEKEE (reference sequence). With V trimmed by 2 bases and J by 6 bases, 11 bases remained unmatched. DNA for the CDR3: TGTGCCAGCAGCTTCTGGGCCGGGGCAGGGGGCGAGCAGTACTTC. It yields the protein CASSFWAGAGGEQYF. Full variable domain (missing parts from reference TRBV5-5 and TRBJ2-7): DAGVTQSPTHLIKTRGQQVTLRCSPISGHKSVSWYQQVLGQGPQFIFQYYEKEERGRGNFPDRFSARQFPNYSSELNVNALLLGDSALYLCASSFWAGAGGEQYFGPGTRLTVT.

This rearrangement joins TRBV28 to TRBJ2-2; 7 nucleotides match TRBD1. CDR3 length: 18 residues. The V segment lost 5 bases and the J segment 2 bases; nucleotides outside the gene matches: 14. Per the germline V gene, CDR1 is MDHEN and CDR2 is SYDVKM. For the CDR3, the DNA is TGTGCCAGCAGTGCAGTGGGTCCGACAGGGCTAAACACCGGGGAGCTGTTTTTT. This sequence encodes CASSAVGPTGLNTGELFF. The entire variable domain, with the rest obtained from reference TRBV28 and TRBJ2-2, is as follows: DVKVTQSSRYLVKRTGEKVFLECVQDMDHENMFWYRQDPGLGLRLIYFSYDVKMKEKGDIPEGYSVSREKKERFSLILESASTNQTSMYLCASSAVGPTGLNTGELFFGEGSRLTVL.

The CDR3 DNA follows: TGTGCCAGCAGCTTGGCACAGGGGATTGGGGAAAAACTGTTTTTT. This sequence encodes CASSLAQGIGEKLFF. This chain uses TRBV5-6 with TRBJ1-4, with 7 bases lining up with TRBD1. Germline-derived CDR1 and CDR2 are SGHDT and YYEEEE. The CDR3 runs 15 residues. The junction had 7 bases not matched to a gene; V was cut back by 0 bases and J by 8 bases.

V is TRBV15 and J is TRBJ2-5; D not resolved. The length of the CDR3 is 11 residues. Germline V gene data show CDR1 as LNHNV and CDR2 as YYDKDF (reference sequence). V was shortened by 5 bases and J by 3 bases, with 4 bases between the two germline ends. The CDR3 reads CATSAKETQYF. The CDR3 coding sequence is TGTGCCACCAGCGCGAAAGAGACCCAGTACTTC. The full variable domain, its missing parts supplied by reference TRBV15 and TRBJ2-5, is DAMVIQNPRYQVTQFGKPVTLSCSQTLNHNVMYWYQQKSSQAPKLLFHYYDKDFNNEADTPDNFQSRRPNTSFCFLDIRSPGLGDTAMYLCATSAKETQYFGPGTRLLVL.

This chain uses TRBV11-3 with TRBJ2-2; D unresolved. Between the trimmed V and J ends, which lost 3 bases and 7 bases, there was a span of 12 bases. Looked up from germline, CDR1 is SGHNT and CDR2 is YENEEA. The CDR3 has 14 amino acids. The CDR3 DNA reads TGTGCCAGCAGCTTGGGTACAGTCCACGGGGAGCTGTTTTTT. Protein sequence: CASSLGTVHGELFF.

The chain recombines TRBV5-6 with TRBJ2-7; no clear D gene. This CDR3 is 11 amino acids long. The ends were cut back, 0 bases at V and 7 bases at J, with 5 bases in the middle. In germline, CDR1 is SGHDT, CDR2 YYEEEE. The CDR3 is CASSLVNEQYF. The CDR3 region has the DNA TGTGCCAGCAGCTTGGTTAATGAGCAGTACTTC.

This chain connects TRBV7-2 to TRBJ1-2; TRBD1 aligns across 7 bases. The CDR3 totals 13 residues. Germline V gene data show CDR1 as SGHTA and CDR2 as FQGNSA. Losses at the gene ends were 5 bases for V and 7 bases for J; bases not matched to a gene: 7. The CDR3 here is CASSPDRDSGYTF. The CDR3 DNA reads TGTGCCAGCAGCCCTGACAGGGACAGTGGCTACACCTTC.

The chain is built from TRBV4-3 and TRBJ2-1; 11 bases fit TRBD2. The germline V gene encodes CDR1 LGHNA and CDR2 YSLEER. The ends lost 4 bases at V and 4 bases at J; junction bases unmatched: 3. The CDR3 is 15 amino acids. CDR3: CASSPTSGAYNEQFF. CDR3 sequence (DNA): TGCGCCAGCAGCCCGACTAGCGGGGCTTACAATGAGCAGTTCTTC.

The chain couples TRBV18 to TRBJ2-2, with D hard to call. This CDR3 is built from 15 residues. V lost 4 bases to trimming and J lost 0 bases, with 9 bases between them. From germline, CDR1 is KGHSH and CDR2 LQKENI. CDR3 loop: CASSRYNTNTGELFF. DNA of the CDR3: TGTGCCAGCTCACGGTATAACACGAACACCGGGGAGCTGTTTTTT.

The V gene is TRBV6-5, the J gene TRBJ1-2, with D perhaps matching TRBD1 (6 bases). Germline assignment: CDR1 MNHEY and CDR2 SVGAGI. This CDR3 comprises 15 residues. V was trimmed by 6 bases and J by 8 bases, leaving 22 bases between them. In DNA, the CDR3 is TGTGCCAGCAGGATAACCACCACAGGGTCAGGCGGCTACACCTTC. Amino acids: CASRITTTGSGGYTF.

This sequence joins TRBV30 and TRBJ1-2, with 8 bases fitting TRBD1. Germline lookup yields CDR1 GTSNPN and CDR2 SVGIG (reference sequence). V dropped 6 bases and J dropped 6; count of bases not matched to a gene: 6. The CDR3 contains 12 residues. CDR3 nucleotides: TGTGCCTGCCCGACAGGGGCCGATGGCTACACCTTC. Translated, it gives CACPTGADGYTF.

CDR3 region: CASSLAGGSSEQFF. The CDR3 DNA follows: TGTGCCAGCAGCTTAGCGGGGGGCTCCAGTGAGCAGTTCTTC. This sequence joins TRBV7-3 and TRBJ2-1; 8 nucleotides match TRBD2. The CDR3 has 14 amino acids. Germline lookup yields CDR1 SGHTA and CDR2 FQGTGA. J was trimmed by 9 bases and V by 2 bases; bases with no gene match: 6.

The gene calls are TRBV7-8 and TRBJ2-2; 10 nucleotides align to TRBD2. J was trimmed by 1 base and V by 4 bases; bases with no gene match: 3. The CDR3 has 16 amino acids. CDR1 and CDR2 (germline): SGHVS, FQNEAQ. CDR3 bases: TGTGCCAGCAGCTCAAGACTAGCGGGGAACACCGGGGAGCTGTTTTTT. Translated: CASSSRLAGNTGELFF.

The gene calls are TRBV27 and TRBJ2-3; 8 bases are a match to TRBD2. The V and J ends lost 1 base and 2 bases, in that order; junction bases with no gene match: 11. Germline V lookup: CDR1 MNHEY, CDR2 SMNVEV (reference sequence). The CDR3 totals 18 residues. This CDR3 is CASSLFPPLADFTDTQYF. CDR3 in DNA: TGTGCCAGCAGTTTATTCCCCCCACTAGCGGACTTCACAGATACGCAGTATTTT.

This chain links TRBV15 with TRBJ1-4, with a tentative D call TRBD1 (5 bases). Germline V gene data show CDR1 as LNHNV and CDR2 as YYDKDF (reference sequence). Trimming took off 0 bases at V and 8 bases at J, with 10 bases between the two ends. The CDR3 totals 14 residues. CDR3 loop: CATSRDLGREKLFF. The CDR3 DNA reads TGTGCCACCAGCAGAGATCTGGGGCGAGAAAAACTGTTTTTT.

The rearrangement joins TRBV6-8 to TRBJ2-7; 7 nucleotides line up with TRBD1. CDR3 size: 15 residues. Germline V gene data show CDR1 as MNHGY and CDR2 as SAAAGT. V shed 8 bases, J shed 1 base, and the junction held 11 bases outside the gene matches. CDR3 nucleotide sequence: TGTGCCAGCCCCTACCAGGGGACAGCATCCTACGAGCAGTACTTC. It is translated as CASPYQGTASYEQYF.

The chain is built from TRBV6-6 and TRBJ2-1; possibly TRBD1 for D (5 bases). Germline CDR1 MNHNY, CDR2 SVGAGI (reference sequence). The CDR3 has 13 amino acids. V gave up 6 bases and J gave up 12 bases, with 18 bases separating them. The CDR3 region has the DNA TGTGCCAGCAGCCTGGACACCCGATCGGGGCAGTTCTTC. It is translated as CASSLDTRSGQFF.

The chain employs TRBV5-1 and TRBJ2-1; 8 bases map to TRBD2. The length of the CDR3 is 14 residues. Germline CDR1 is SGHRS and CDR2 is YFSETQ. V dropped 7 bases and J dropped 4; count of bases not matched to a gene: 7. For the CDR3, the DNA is TGCGCCAGCCAGGTTAGCGGGGATTACAATGAGCAGTTCTTC. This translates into CASQVSGDYNEQFF. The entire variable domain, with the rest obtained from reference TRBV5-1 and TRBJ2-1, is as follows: KAGVTQTPRYLIKTRGQQVTLSCSPISGHRSVSWYQQTPGQGLQFLFEYFSETQRNKGNFPGRFSGRQFSNSRSEMNVSTLELGDSALYLCASQVSGDYNEQFFGPGTRLTVL.

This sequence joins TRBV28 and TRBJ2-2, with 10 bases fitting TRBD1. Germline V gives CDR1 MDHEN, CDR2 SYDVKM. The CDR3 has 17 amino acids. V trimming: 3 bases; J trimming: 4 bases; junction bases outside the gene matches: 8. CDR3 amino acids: CASSFQRTGGVTGELFF. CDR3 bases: TGTGCCAGCAGTTTCCAGCGGACAGGGGGAGTCACCGGGGAGCTGTTTTTT.